Listed here are 32 T cell receptor beta chains from one sample, sequenced in a study of T cell responses to AZD1222 COVID-19 vaccine. Data came from immunoSEQ multiplex PCR; TCRdb stores just in-frame clones and leaves some out. Of over 150,000 clones in the sample, approximately 87% were seen once. Source: peripheral blood, taken 28 days after the second AZD1222 dose. All receptors come from an adult who received the AZD1222 COVID-19 vaccine.

The CDR3 DNA sequence: TGCGCCAGCAGCCAGGGGGCAGTCAAAAACATTCAGTACTTC. This sequence encodes CASSQGAVKNIQYF. The J gene is TRBJ2-4, the V gene TRBV5-1; TRBD1 matches 8 bases. Germline loops: CDR1 SGHRS, CDR2 YFSETQ. With V trimmed by 4 bases and J by 3 bases, 3 bases remained unmatched. The CDR3 loop spans 14 amino acids.

V gene TRBV9 combines with J gene TRBJ1-5; unclear D gene. Per the germline V gene, CDR1 is SGDLS and CDR2 is YYNGEE. The ends were cut back, 0 bases at V and 8 bases at J, with 6 bases in the middle. This CDR3 region has 12 residues. In DNA, the CDR3 is TGTGCCAGCAGCGTAGTCCGTAAGCCCCAGCATTTT. Translation: CASSVVRKPQHF.

This clone came up once. The J gene is TRBJ1-2, the V gene TRBV5-5; D is unclear. The CDR3 extends over 13 amino acids. V was clipped by 0 bases and J by 7 bases, with 10 bases between them. Germline V gene data show CDR1 as SGHKS and CDR2 as YYEKEE (reference sequence). In nucleotides, the CDR3 is TGTGCCAGCAGCTTGGCCCAGGATCGTGGCTACACCTTC. Translated: CASSLAQDRGYTF.

This clone was seen repeatedly, ten times or more. This chain uses TRBV6-4 with TRBJ1-6, with no clear D. The V gene lost 3 bases and the J gene lost 8 bases, with 8 bases spanning the gap. The CDR3 is 13 amino acids. Looked up from germline, CDR1 is MRHNA and CDR2 is SNTAGT. The CDR3 loop is CASSENAYSPLHF. CDR3 nucleotide sequence: TGTGCCAGCAGTGAGAACGCCTATTCACCCCTCCACTTT.

The V gene is TRBV7-6, the J gene TRBJ1-4, with a tentative D call TRBD1 (5 bases). Germline loops: CDR1 SGHVS, CDR2 FNYEAQ. The V and J ends lost 5 bases and 7 bases respectively, with 26 bases between them. The length of the CDR3 is 18 residues. Here the CDR3 DNA reads TGTGCCAGCAGCCATACCCAGGGTGGTACAGTGTTCGGTGAAAAACTGTTTTTT. Its translation: CASSHTQGGTVFGEKLFF.

This sequence joins TRBV10-3 and TRBJ2-3; 8 nucleotides align to TRBD1. Germline values: CDR1 ENHRY, CDR2 SYGVKD. This CDR3 is built from 15 residues. With 6 bases clipped from V and 2 bases from J, the junction kept 7 bases outside the gene matches. CDR3 in amino acids: CAIRKTGESTDTQYF. The CDR3 DNA reads as TGTGCCATCAGGAAGACAGGGGAGTCCACAGATACGCAGTATTTT.

This sequence joins TRBV7-6 and TRBJ1-4; 7 bases fit TRBD1. Trimming cost V 1 base and J 3 bases; bases outside gene matches: 2. From germline, CDR1 is SGHVS and CDR2 FNYEAQ. The CDR3 contains 15 residues. This CDR3 is CASSLGGQPNEKLFF. The CDR3 DNA sequence: TGTGCCAGCAGCTTAGGGGGACAGCCTAATGAAAAACTGTTTTTT.

V gene TRBV6-5 combines with J gene TRBJ1-1; D not certain. V lost 7 bases and J lost 0, with 12 bases in between. Germline V gene lookup returns CDR1 MNHEY and CDR2 SVGAGI. This CDR3 is built from 14 residues. The CDR3 DNA sequence: TGTGCCAGCACCCTGGAGGGCGTGAACACTGAAGCTTTCTTT. Amino acid sequence: CASTLEGVNTEAFF.

This chain joins TRBV2 and TRBJ2-1, with D unclear. Deletions cut 7 bases from V and 7 bases from J, with 14 bases between. This CDR3 region has 13 residues. Germline V CDR1 and CDR2: SNHLY, FYNNEI. The CDR3 region is CASTRRVGNEQFF. The CDR3 region has the DNA TGTGCCAGCACTAGACGAGTGGGGAATGAGCAGTTCTTC. The whole variable domain, remainder taken from reference TRBV2 and TRBJ2-1, is EPEVTQTPSHQVTQMGQEVILRCVPISNHLYFYWYRQILGQKVEFLVSFYNNEISEKSEIFDDQFSVERPDGSNFTLKIRSTKLEDSAMYFCASTRRVGNEQFFGPGTRLTVL.

This clone was seen only a few times. The CDR3 DNA reads as TGTGCCAGCAGCTTAGCCGGGACCAATGAGCAGTTCTTC. Residues: CASSLAGTNEQFF. This rearrangement joins TRBV7-8 to TRBJ2-1; possibly TRBD1 or TRBD2 for D (5 bases each). V lost 0 bases and J 6 bases, leaving 6 bases between the germline ends. The CDR3 has 13 residues. In germline, CDR1 is SGHVS, CDR2 FQNEAQ.

This sequence joins TRBV6-6 and TRBJ2-2; D not certain. Trimming pared 6 bases from V and 5 bases from J, leaving 7 bases between. The germline V gene encodes CDR1 MNHNY and CDR2 SVGAGI (reference sequence). CDR3 length: 12 residues. DNA of the CDR3: TGTGCCAGCAGCAAACAGACCGGGGAGCTGTTTTTT. As protein: CASSKQTGELFF.

This chain links TRBV27 with TRBJ2-7; TRBD1 might be the D (6 bases). Between the trimmed V and J ends, which lost 2 bases and 6 bases, there was a span of 11 bases. From germline, CDR1 is MNHEY and CDR2 SMNVEV (reference sequence). The CDR3 consists of 13 residues. The CDR3 spells CASSLHGTTEQYF. The CDR3 DNA reads as TGTGCCAGCAGTTTACATGGGACAACCGAGCAGTACTTC.

The chain has TRBV27 and TRBJ1-2; 9 nucleotides line up with TRBD1. The germline CDR1 and CDR2 sequences are MNHEY and SMNVEV (reference sequence). The CDR3 is made up of 13 amino acids. J gave up 6 bases and V 3 bases, and 2 bases lay outside the gene matches. The DNA for the CDR3 is TGTGCCAGCAGTTTCCACAGGGGGCATGGCTACACCTTC. Its protein is CASSFHRGHGYTF.

This clone has just one count. The chain employs TRBV27 and TRBJ1-6, with D perhaps matching TRBD1 (6 bases). This CDR3 region has 14 residues. From germline, CDR1 is MNHEY and CDR2 SMNVEV (reference sequence). The ends were cut back, 6 bases at V and 8 bases at J, with 14 bases in the middle. CDR3 residues: CASRVSQGHSPLHF. Here the CDR3 DNA reads TGTGCCAGCAGGGTCTCACAGGGCCATTCACCCCTCCACTTT.

The J gene is TRBJ2-4, the V gene TRBV4-1; 10 nucleotides match TRBD2. J gave up 0 bases and V 1 base, and 9 bases lay outside the gene matches. Germline CDR1 reads MGHRA; CDR2 reads YSYEKL. This CDR3 comprises 19 residues. CDR3 in DNA: TGCGCCAGCAGCCAAGCAGATCCTAGCGGGGGATTAGCCAAAAACATTCAGTACTTC. Amino acid sequence: CASSQADPSGGLAKNIQYF.

A remark on this clone: The junction does not match germline at one end; this may be a read error. The chain combines TRBV4-1 with TRBJ1-1; no definite D call. This CDR3 region has 14 residues. CDR1 is MGHRA, CDR2 YSYEKL, per germline. CDR3 in DNA: TGCGCCAGCAGTCAAGTTCCCTCGGGAACTGAAGCTTTCTTT. Encoded protein: CASSQVPSGTEAFF.

The chain joins TRBV27 to TRBJ1-2; the match to TRBD1 covers 7 bases. V lost 4 bases, J lost 4 bases, and 9 bases stayed unmatched. Germline V gives CDR1 MNHEY, CDR2 SMNVEV (reference sequence). The CDR3 extends over 15 amino acids. In DNA, the CDR3 is TGTGCCAGCAGTTCCGTGGCAGGGGGTACCTATGGCTACACCTTC. It encodes CASSSVAGGTYGYTF.

This rearrangement joins TRBV2 to TRBJ1-5; D is ambiguous. Per the germline V gene, CDR1 is SNHLY and CDR2 is FYNNEI. This CDR3 region has 13 residues. Trimming stripped 10 bases from V and 6 bases from J, with 16 bases between. CDR3 bases: TGTGCCACTACTACAGAGCACAGTCAGCCCCAGCATTTT. This encodes CATTTEHSQPQHF. Full variable domain (missing parts from reference TRBV2 and TRBJ1-5): EPEVTQTPSHQVTQMGQEVILRCVPISNHLYFYWYRQILGQKVEFLVSFYNNEISEKSEIFDDQFSVERPDGSNFTLKIRSTKLEDSAMYFCATTTEHSQPQHFGDGTRLSIL.

The gene calls are TRBV7-6 and TRBJ1-1; D is unresolved. CDR3 length: 17 amino acids. Germline V gene sequence: CDR1 SGHVS, CDR2 FNYEAQ. The V gene lost 1 base and the J gene lost 0 bases, with 15 bases spanning the gap. CDR3 sequence: CASSLDLTPTLNTEAFF. DNA of the CDR3: TGTGCCAGCAGCTTAGATCTCACTCCAACTTTGAACACTGAAGCTTTCTTT.

This clone was seen once. The chain links TRBV6-2 or TRBV6-3 to TRBJ2-7, with 8 bases identical to TRBD1. Trimming removed 5 bases from V and 5 bases from J; junction bases left unmatched: 8. The germline V gene has CDR1 MNHEY and CDR2 SVGEGT. The CDR3 covers 14 residues. The CDR3 is CASSDRQGRHEQYF. The CDR3 DNA is TGTGCCAGCAGTGACCGACAGGGGAGGCACGAGCAGTACTTC.

The chain joins TRBV6-5 to TRBJ1-6; D not resolved. V dropped 6 bases and J dropped 3 bases, with 12 bases sitting between them. The germline gives CDR1 MNHEY, CDR2 SVGAGI. The CDR3 contains 15 residues. The CDR3 DNA reads TGTGCCAGCAGCCCCGGACGGAGCTATAATTCACCCCTCCACTTT. Its translation: CASSPGRSYNSPLHF.

The V and J genes are TRBV5-4 and TRBJ1-4, with 8 nucleotides matching TRBD1. CDR1 is SGHNT, CDR2 YYREEE, per germline (reference sequence). The CDR3 sequence is 16 residues long. Germline trimming cut 4 bases from V and 5 bases from J; bases unmatched to any gene: 10. The CDR3, as DNA: TGTGCCAGCAGCACGGGCCGGGACAGGACGAATGAAAAACTGTTTTTT. This encodes CASSTGRDRTNEKLFF.

The genes are TRBV5-4 and TRBJ1-3, with D uncertain. Germline lookup yields CDR1 SGHNT and CDR2 YYREEE (reference sequence). This CDR3 is 15 amino acids long. Trimming took off 3 bases at V and 1 base at J, with 11 bases between the two ends. Here the CDR3 reads CASSSSMGSGNTIYF. CDR3 DNA: TGTGCCAGCAGCTCGAGTATGGGTTCTGGAAACACCATATATTTT.

The J gene is TRBJ2-1, the V gene TRBV6-2 or TRBV6-3; 8 bases are a match to TRBD1. This CDR3 spans 15 amino acids. Trimming took 2 bases from V and 8 from J; bases not matched to a gene: 8. Germline V gene sequence: CDR1 MNHEY, CDR2 SVGEGT. As DNA, the CDR3 is TGTGCCAGCAGTTACGTTCGAGGACAGGGCGATGAGCAGTTCTTC. Its translation: CASSYVRGQGDEQFF.

V usage is TRBV19 and J usage is TRBJ1-1, with unresolved D. V was cut by 3 bases and J by 5 bases, with 16 bases left in between. This CDR3 contains 15 residues. Germline values: CDR1 LNHDA, CDR2 SQIVND (reference sequence). Here the CDR3 reads CASSIKWAGGTEAFF. Here the CDR3 DNA reads TGTGCCAGTAGTATTAAGTGGGCGGGCGGGACTGAAGCTTTCTTT.

This clone was picked up many times. V is TRBV19 and J is TRBJ1-5; D perhaps matches TRBD1 (6 bases). This CDR3 contains 14 residues. CDR1 LNHDA and CDR2 SQIVND come from the germline V gene (reference sequence). Trimming took off 3 bases at V and 5 bases at J, with 11 bases between the two ends. For the CDR3, the DNA is TGTGCCAGTAGTATGGGGGGGCGGCATCAGCCCCAGCATTTT. Translating gives CASSMGGRHQPQHF.

This clone was recorded only once. The rearrangement links TRBV7-9 to TRBJ2-7; D perhaps matches TRBD1 (5 bases). The CDR3 extends over 14 amino acids. Germline V gene lookup returns CDR1 SEHNR and CDR2 FQNEAQ (reference sequence). Trimming cost V 0 bases and J 3 bases, with 9 bases left between them. Here the CDR3 DNA reads TGTGCCAGCAGCTTAGCGGGGCTTAACTACGAGCAGTACTTC. This encodes CASSLAGLNYEQYF.

The CDR3 DNA sequence: TGTGCCATCAGTGAAGGACAGGGGGGTAACTATGGCTACACCTTC. Translating gives CAISEGQGGNYGYTF. The chain is built from TRBV10-3 and TRBJ1-2; TRBD1 matches at 10 bases. J gave up 1 base and V 3 bases, and 2 bases lay outside the gene matches. This CDR3 region has 15 residues. Per the germline V gene, CDR1 is ENHRY and CDR2 is SYGVKD.

The sample holds one count of this clone. This rearrangement joins TRBV4-1 to TRBJ2-7; D ambiguous. Trimming took off 2 bases at V and 2 bases at J, with 10 bases between the two ends. Germline CDR1 MGHRA, CDR2 YSYEKL. The CDR3 length is 14 residues. CDR3 nucleotide sequence: TGCGCCAGCAGCCAACCAGCTTCGGCCTACGAGCAGTACTTC. Its translation: CASSQPASAYEQYF.

The chain combines TRBV27 with TRBJ1-2; D may be TRBD1 (6 bases). This CDR3 is 14 amino acids long. V gave up 6 bases and J gave up 3 bases, with 14 bases separating them. The germline CDR1 and CDR2 sequences are MNHEY and SMNVEV (reference sequence). The CDR3 DNA follows: TGTGCCAGCAGCCTATCCCCAGGGGACTATGGCTACACCTTC. As protein: CASSLSPGDYGYTF.

The chain couples TRBV5-6 to TRBJ2-7, with D possibly matching TRBD2 (5 bases). The CDR3 is made up of 14 amino acids. The V end lost 2 bases, the J end lost 0 bases, and 9 bases lay between the germline ends. From germline, CDR1 is SGHDT and CDR2 YYEEEE. CDR3 nucleotide sequence: TGTGCCAGCAGCTTCTTAAGCGGCTCCTACGAGCAGTACTTC. Its protein product is CASSFLSGSYEQYF.

This chain joins TRBV20-1 and TRBJ1-1, with D possibly matching TRBD1 (5 bases). CDR3 size: 16 residues. From germline, CDR1 is DFQATT and CDR2 SNEGSKA (reference sequence). Trimming stripped 3 bases from V and 0 bases from J, with 17 bases between. CDR3 DNA: TGCAGTGCTAGTCCTAACCGGGGGATCATGAACACTGAAGCTTTCTTT. It codes for CSASPNRGIMNTEAFF.